One sample yielded the 25 T cell receptor beta chains listed below, sequenced in a study of blood T cell repertoires in COVID-19. Some clones are missing from TCRdb's copy, which holds only in-frame ones; the method was immunoSEQ multiplex PCR. The sample has 80,000 to 95,000 clones, around 87% seen once. Sample: peripheral blood. Every receptor here comes from a human donor in a cohort sampled during active COVID-19.

The CDR3: CASSEPGTLNYGYTF. CDR3 nucleotide sequence: TGTGCCAGCAGTGAACCGGGAACTCTTAACTATGGCTACACCTTC. The chain combines TRBV6-1 with TRBJ1-2; D uncertain. Per the germline V gene, CDR1 is MNHNS and CDR2 is SASEGT. This CDR3 has 15 amino acids. Trimming took off 2 bases at V and 1 base at J, with 11 bases between the two ends.

This clone was found once. V and J are TRBV7-2 and TRBJ1-2, with D maybe TRBD1 (5 bases). Germline CDR1 is SGHTA and CDR2 is FQGNSA. Trimming pared 3 bases from V and 0 bases from J, leaving 8 bases between. The CDR3 contains 14 residues. As DNA, the CDR3 is TGTGCCAGCAGCTTCCAGACAGCTAACTATGGCTACACCTTC. This sequence encodes CASSFQTANYGYTF.

This clone appeared a single time. The chain employs TRBV9 and TRBJ1-4; D is undetermined. Looked up from germline, CDR1 is SGDLS and CDR2 is YYNGEE. Between the trimmed V and J ends, which lost 3 bases and 0 bases, there was a span of 12 bases. CDR3 size: 16 residues. CDR3 DNA sequence: TGTGCCAGCAGCGCCCGGAATCAGGCAACTAATGAAAAACTGTTTTTT. This translates into CASSARNQATNEKLFF.

The chain joins TRBV29-1 to TRBJ1-2; 10 positions match TRBD1. This CDR3 spans 13 amino acids. Germline trimming cut 1 base from V and 6 bases from J; bases unmatched to any gene: 2. Per the germline V gene, CDR1 is SQVTM and CDR2 is ANQGSEA. The chain's CDR3 is CSVEGGTGDGYTF. The CDR3 DNA follows: TGCAGCGTTGAAGGCGGGACAGGGGATGGCTACACCTTC.

The chain couples TRBV18 to TRBJ2-7, with TRBD1 as a possible D gene (6 bases). The CDR3 is 12 residues long. CDR1 is KGHSH and CDR2 is LQKENI in the germline V gene. With 3 bases removed from V and 7 bases from J, the gap between germline ends came to 10 bases. The CDR3 bases are TGTGCCAGCTCACCTGACAGGAGAGAGCAGTACTTC. As protein: CASSPDRREQYF.

This chain uses TRBV9 with TRBJ2-1; a weak D match, TRBD1 (5 bases). Germline V gene lookup returns CDR1 SGDLS and CDR2 YYNGEE. This CDR3 contains 16 residues. The V end lost 3 bases, the J end lost 7 bases, and 20 bases lay between the germline ends. CDR3 nucleotides: TGTGCCAGCAGCGAAGGGCCATCCAGGGTCCAGAATGAGCAGTTCTTC. Amino acid sequence: CASSEGPSRVQNEQFF.

The V and J genes are TRBV6-5 and TRBJ2-5; D is unclear. Germline V gives CDR1 MNHEY, CDR2 SVGAGI. The CDR3 totals 11 residues. Trimming cost V 6 bases and J 7 bases, with 9 bases left between them. CDR3 DNA sequence: TGTGCCAGCAGAAGTCGAGGGACCCAGTACTTC. Its protein is CASRSRGTQYF.

The chain employs TRBV15 and TRBJ2-3; the D gene is possibly TRBD1 (6 bases). The CDR3 length is 15 residues. Between the trimmed V and J ends, which lost 5 bases and 0 bases, there was a span of 12 bases. Germline CDR1 LNHNV, CDR2 YYDKDF (reference sequence). The CDR3, as DNA: TGTGCCACCAGCGCGTGGGGGCGGAGCACAGATACGCAGTATTTT. It specifies CATSAWGRSTDTQYF.

The genes are TRBV30 and TRBJ2-1; D might be TRBD1 (6 bases). The CDR3 is 15 amino acids. The germline V gene has CDR1 GTSNPN and CDR2 SVGIG (reference sequence). Trimming pared 2 bases from V and 6 bases from J, leaving 17 bases between. The CDR3 sequence: CAWSRFTGRSNEQFF. DNA for the CDR3: TGTGCCTGGAGTAGGTTTACAGGGAGATCCAATGAGCAGTTCTTC.

This sequence joins TRBV7-9 and TRBJ2-5; TRBD2 matches at 9 bases. In germline, CDR1 is SEHNR, CDR2 FQNEAQ (reference sequence). This CDR3 comprises 15 residues. The junction had 3 bases not matched to a gene; V was cut back by 2 bases and J by 2 bases. CDR3: CASSLTSGSQETQYF. The CDR3 nucleotides read TGTGCCAGCAGCTTAACTAGCGGGTCTCAAGAGACCCAGTACTTC. The full variable domain, with the rest looked up from reference TRBV7-9 and TRBJ2-5, is DTGVSQNPRHKITKRGQNVTFRCDPISEHNRLYWYRQTLGQGPEFLTYFQNEAQLEKSRLLSDRFSAERPKGSFSTLEIQRTEQGDSAMYLCASSLTSGSQETQYFGPGTRLLVL.

V usage is TRBV6-5 and J usage is TRBJ1-2; 7 bases fit TRBD1. Germline assignment: CDR1 MNHEY and CDR2 SVGAGI. V dropped 6 bases and J dropped 3; count of bases not matched to a gene: 4. The CDR3 extends over 13 amino acids. The CDR3 loop reads CASSPTGDYGYTF. Written as DNA, the CDR3 is TGTGCCAGCAGCCCAACAGGGGACTATGGCTACACCTTC.

This clone was detected a few times. The chain is built from TRBV11-2 and TRBJ1-1; tentatively, D is TRBD1 (6 bases). Germline V gene lookup returns CDR1 SGHAT and CDR2 FQNNGV. This CDR3 region has 14 residues. Between the trimmed V and J ends, which lost 2 bases and 8 bases, there was a span of 15 bases. The CDR3 loop is CASSLPRDNAEAFF. CDR3 nucleotides: TGTGCCAGCAGCTTACCCCGGGACAATGCCGAAGCTTTCTTT.

V gene TRBV6-6 combines with J gene TRBJ1-1, with a tentative D call TRBD1 (5 bases). The germline V gene encodes CDR1 MNHNY and CDR2 SVGAGI (reference sequence). V was pared by 4 bases and J by 4 bases, with 10 bases between. This CDR3 comprises 13 residues. DNA for the CDR3: TGTGCCAGCAGTTCCAGGGAAAGCACTGAAGCTTTCTTT. Translation gives CASSSRESTEAFF.

The chain has TRBV10-1 and TRBJ2-5, with D perhaps matching TRBD2 (7 bases). The CDR3 totals 14 residues. Germline V lookup: CDR1 WNHNN, CDR2 SYGVQD (reference sequence). V gave up 5 bases and J gave up 4 bases, with 14 bases separating them. CDR3 sequence reads: CASSPGGPGETQYF. The CDR3 nucleotides are TGCGCCAGCAGTCCCGGGGGGCCCGGAGAGACCCAGTACTTC.

The table lists this clone with a count of one. The genes are TRBV6-4 and TRBJ2-1, with D perhaps TRBD1 (6 bases). CDR1 MRHNA and CDR2 SNTAGT come from the germline V gene. The V gene lost 1 base and the J gene lost 4 bases, with 14 bases spanning the gap. This CDR3 spans 16 amino acids. Here the CDR3 reads CASSDFGQTPYNEQFF. The CDR3 coding sequence is TGTGCCAGCAGTGACTTTGGACAGACACCTTACAATGAGCAGTTCTTC.

The chain joins TRBV15 to TRBJ1-4; no clear D gene. The CDR3 covers 15 residues. Germline V lookup: CDR1 LNHNV, CDR2 YYDKDF (reference sequence). Trimming took 0 bases from V and 5 from J, leaving 10 bases between them. CDR3 sequence reads: CATSRDLPRNEKLFF. The CDR3 coding sequence is TGTGCCACCAGCAGAGATCTGCCTCGGAATGAAAAACTGTTTTTT.

Only one count was recorded for this clone. The CDR3 DNA reads TGTGCCAGCAGTGAAGCACTAGCTAAGAATGAGCAGTTCTTC. This translates into CASSEALAKNEQFF. This chain joins TRBV6-1 and TRBJ2-1; possibly TRBD2 for D (6 bases). Trimming stripped 0 bases from V and 7 bases from J, with 10 bases between. Germline loops: CDR1 MNHNS, CDR2 SASEGT. This CDR3 region has 14 residues.

This sequence joins TRBV5-1 and TRBJ2-7; 13 positions agree with TRBD2. The CDR3 runs to 17 residues. V dropped 5 bases and J dropped 2; count of bases not matched to a gene: 10. Germline values: CDR1 SGHRS, CDR2 YFSETQ. The CDR3 spells CASSYTSGGATTYEQYF. The CDR3 DNA reads as TGCGCCAGCAGTTACACTAGCGGGGGGGCAACAACCTACGAGCAGTACTTC. The whole variable domain, filled in from reference TRBV5-1 and TRBJ2-7, reads KAGVTQTPRYLIKTRGQQVTLSCSPISGHRSVSWYQQTPGQGLQFLFEYFSETQRNKGNFPGRFSGRQFSNSRSEMNVSTLELGDSALYLCASSYTSGGATTYEQYFGPGTRLTVT.

This chain joins TRBV18 and TRBJ2-2; D may be TRBD1 (5 bases). CDR1 and CDR2 (germline): KGHSH, LQKENI. The ends were cut back, 4 bases at V and 1 base at J, with 10 bases in the middle. This CDR3 has 15 amino acids. The CDR3 DNA follows: TGTGCCAGCTCACAAGACAGAAAGAACACCGGGGAGCTGTTTTTT. This translates into CASSQDRKNTGELFF.

The V gene is TRBV6-5, the J gene TRBJ1-1; D call uncertain. From germline, CDR1 is MNHEY and CDR2 SVGAGI. The CDR3 runs to 13 residues. V lost 3 bases to trimming and J lost 8 bases, with 13 bases between them. The CDR3 sequence is CASSYSPGREAFF. CDR3 in DNA: TGTGCCAGCAGTTATTCGCCGGGTCGGGAAGCTTTCTTT.

The V and J genes are TRBV18 and TRBJ1-1, with D tentatively TRBD1 (5 bases). The CDR3 is 14 residues long. Trimming cost V 6 bases and J 4 bases, with 15 bases left between them. The germline V gene has CDR1 KGHSH and CDR2 LQKENI. CDR3 in amino acids: CASSPGQEGTEAFF. The CDR3 nucleotides read TGTGCCAGCTCGCCCGGACAAGAAGGCACTGAAGCTTTCTTT.

The gene calls are TRBV7-8 and TRBJ2-1; D might be TRBD2 (6 bases). Germline CDR1 reads SGHVS; CDR2 reads FQNEAQ. The CDR3 extends over 14 amino acids. V shed 11 bases and J shed 0 bases, with 14 bases lying between them. CDR3 DNA: TGTGCCGGCGGGACGGGGCCCTCCTACAATGAGCAGTTCTTC. Translated: CAGGTGPSYNEQFF.

The rearrangement uses TRBV5-4 and TRBJ2-5; TRBD2 aligns across 8 bases. The V and J ends lost 4 bases and 1 base, in that order; junction bases with no gene match: 9. Germline V gene lookup returns CDR1 SGHNT and CDR2 YYREEE (reference sequence). The CDR3 runs 16 residues. The CDR3 here is CASSRRSGGGQETQYF. CDR3 sequence (DNA): TGTGCCAGCAGCCGTAGGAGCGGGGGTGGCCAAGAGACCCAGTACTTC. Full variable domain (remainder filled in from reference TRBV5-4 and TRBJ2-5): ETGVTQSPTHLIKTRGQQVTLRCSSQSGHNTVSWYQQALGQGPQFIFQYYREEENGRGNFPPRFSGLQFPNYSSELNVNALELDDSALYLCASSRRSGGGQETQYFGPGTRLLVL.

The CDR3 loop is CASSLGQRNQPQHF. In DNA, the CDR3 is TGTGCCAGCAGCTTAGGACAGCGAAATCAGCCCCAGCATTTT. The chain employs TRBV7-9 and TRBJ1-5; D might be TRBD1 (5 bases). The CDR3 is 14 residues long. Trimming took 1 base from V and 4 from J, leaving 8 bases between them. Looked up from germline, CDR1 is SEHNR and CDR2 is FQNEAQ (reference sequence).

The chain carries TRBV3-1 (or the pseudogene TRBV3-2) and TRBJ2-7; maybe TRBD2 (7 bases). Between the trimmed V and J ends, which lost 1 base and 12 bases, there was a span of 13 bases. The CDR3 totals 12 residues. Germline-derived CDR1 and CDR2 are LGHDT and YNNKEL (reference sequence). This CDR3 is CASSQVGGALYF. Here the CDR3 DNA reads TGTGCCAGCAGCCAAGTAGGGGGGGCCCTGTACTTC.